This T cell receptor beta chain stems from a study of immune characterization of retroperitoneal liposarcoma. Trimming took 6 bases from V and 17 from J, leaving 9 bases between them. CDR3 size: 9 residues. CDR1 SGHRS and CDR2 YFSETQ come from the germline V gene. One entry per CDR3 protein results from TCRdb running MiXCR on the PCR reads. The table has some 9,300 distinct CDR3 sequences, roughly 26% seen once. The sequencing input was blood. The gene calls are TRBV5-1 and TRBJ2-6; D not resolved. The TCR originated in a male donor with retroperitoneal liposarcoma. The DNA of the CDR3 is TGCGCCAGCACTCCAGGATTGACTTTC. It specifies CASTPGLTF.